This TCR beta chain is drawn from a study of OX40 agonist ivuxolimab in advanced cancers. Broadly, across the study: Ivuxolimab was a fully human IgG2 agonistic monoclonal antibody targeting the costimulatory receptor OX40 (CD134). Partial responses occurred in three dose-escalation patients, of whom one had hepatocellular carcinoma and two had cutaneous melanoma. The paper describes the monotherapy dose-escalation part (N of about 52 patients) of the phase I trial of ivuxolimab. The purpose of peripheral TCRbeta sequencing was to test whether ivuxolimab changed TCR sequence diversity and led to clonal T-cell expansion. Of the approximately 50 dose-escalation patients, hepatocellular carcinoma was present in about 20, melanoma in roughly 15, renal cell carcinoma in 9 and head and neck cancer in 9. In the dose-escalation cohort, 82.7% of patients were male, and the mean age was around 60 years, with a range of 23 to 79. Patients were allowed to have had prior anti-PD-1, anti-PD-L1 or anti-CTLA-4 therapy, and approximately 43% of the dose-escalation patients had previously received checkpoint inhibitors. Intravenous ivuxolimab was administered to patients every 2 weeks at six dose levels: 0.01, 0.1, 0.3, 1.5, 3 and 10 mg/kg. The paper as a whole reports these results and caveats: After ivuxolimab, CD8+ T cells had more expanded clones than CD4+ T cells on average. Which antigens the clonally expanded peripheral T cells were specific for was not determined. At doses from 0.1 to 3.0 mg/kg, clonal expansion was seen in both CD4+ and CD8+ blood T cells between baseline and week 6. Low levels of normalized T-cell clonal expansion were also seen in some patients who did not respond. In the 0.1-3.0 mg/kg groups, partial responders had among the lowest normalized peripheral clonal expansion, particularly in CD8+ T cells.

The trial excluded patients who had a history of autoimmune disease or were on systemic immunosuppression. In every dose cohort, peripheral blood was drawn for TCR sequencing at baseline, cycle 4 day 1, and cycle 7 day 1. Samples were obtained from an open-label, multicenter, first-in-human phase I dose-escalation trial of ivuxolimab. Adults with locally advanced or metastatic melanoma, renal cell carcinoma, hepatocellular carcinoma or head and neck squamous cell carcinoma were enrolled in the trial. Before TCR sequencing, CD4+ and CD8+ T cells were separately sorted from peripheral blood. For sequencing of the TCRbeta CDR3 region, genomic DNA was extracted from the sorted cells. TCRbeta CDR3 regions were sequenced using the immunoSEQ Assay. What TCRdb holds here is the immuneACCESS table cut down to in-frame rearrangements. Part of the clones is not present; checked against another copy, under half of the missing clones reflect an unresolved V gene, and the others are unexplained. This sample comprises some 39,000 clones, about nine tenths of them detected only once. Together, the top ten hold 4.5% to 6% of the sample.

Trimming takes 2 bases from V and 2 bases from J, and the germline ends sit 6 bases apart. From the cysteine up to the phenylalanine, the CDR3 has a length of 13 residues. The retained sequence is limited to the CDR3, 39 bases, with the frame set at the first base. CDR1 and CDR2 were assigned from the germline V gene as MNHNS and SASEGT. On this clone: No antigen is known for it. No quality values exist for individual bases; no much larger clone is one base distant.

The specimen comprised CD4+ or CD8+ T cells sorted from blood, sampled in a trial of the OX40 agonist ivuxolimab. The source is an adult with an advanced solid tumor such as melanoma, head and neck, liver or kidney cancer. The rearranged chain carries TRBV6-1 and TRBJ1-2, with no D gene named confidently. The DNA is as follows: TGTGCCAGCAGTGAACACCGAAACTATGGCTACACCTTC. Its coded protein is CASSEHRNYGYTF.